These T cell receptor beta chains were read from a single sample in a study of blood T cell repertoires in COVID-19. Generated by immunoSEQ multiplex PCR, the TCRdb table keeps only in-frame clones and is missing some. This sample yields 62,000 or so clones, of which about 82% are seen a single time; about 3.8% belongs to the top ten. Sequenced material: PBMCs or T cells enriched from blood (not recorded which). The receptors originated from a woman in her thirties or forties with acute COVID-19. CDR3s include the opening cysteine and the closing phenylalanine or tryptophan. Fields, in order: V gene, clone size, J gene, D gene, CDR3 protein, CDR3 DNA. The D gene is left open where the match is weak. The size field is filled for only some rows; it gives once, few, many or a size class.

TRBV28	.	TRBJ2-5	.	CASSLYSGAAKTQYF	TGTGCCAGCAGTTTATATTCAGGGGCGGCTAAGACCCAGTACTTC
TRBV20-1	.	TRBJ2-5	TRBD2	CSRVAGETQYF	TGCAGTCGGGTAGCGGGTGAGACCCAGTACTTC
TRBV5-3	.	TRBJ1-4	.	CARSSRDTRESNEKLFF	TGTGCCAGAAGCTCCAGGGACACCAGAGAATCTAATGAAAAACTGTTTTTT
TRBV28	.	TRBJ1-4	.	CASSLGGAGEKLFF	TGTGCCAGCAGTTTAGGAGGGGCGGGTGAAAAACTGTTTTTT
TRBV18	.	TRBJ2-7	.	CASSSTIQGASYEQYF	TGTGCCAGCTCCAGCACTATACAGGGAGCCTCCTACGAGCAGTACTTC
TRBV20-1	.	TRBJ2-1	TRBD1	CSASVEDRGDEQFF	TGCAGTGCTAGTGTAGAGGACAGGGGTGATGAGCAGTTCTTC
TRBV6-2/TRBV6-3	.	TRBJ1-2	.	CASSYSETANYGYTF	TGTGCCAGCAGTTACTCGGAGACAGCTAACTATGGCTACACCTTC
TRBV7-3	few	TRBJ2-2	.	CASSLTLGELFF	TGTGCCAGCAGCTTAACACTCGGGGAGCTGTTTTTT
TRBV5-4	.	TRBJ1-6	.	CASSSGEGAVLNSPLHF	TGTGCCAGCAGCTCAGGGGAGGGCGCGGTTTTGAATTCACCCCTCCACTTT
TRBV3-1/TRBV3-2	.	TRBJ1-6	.	CASSQDWAGVNSPLHF	TGTGCCAGCAGCCAAGATTGGGCAGGGGTGAATTCACCCCTCCACTTT
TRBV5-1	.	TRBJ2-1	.	CASSSSREGEQFF	TGCGCCAGCAGCTCTTCCAGGGAAGGTGAGCAGTTCTTC
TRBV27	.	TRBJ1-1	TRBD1	CASSSGQGAVTEAFF	TGTGCCAGCAGTTCCGGACAGGGGGCGGTCACTGAAGCTTTCTTT
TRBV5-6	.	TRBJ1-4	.	CASLAARGAAEKLFF	TGTGCCAGTCTTGCGGCGCGGGGGGCTGCGGAAAAACTGTTTTTT
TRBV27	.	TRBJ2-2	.	CASSFSQGGAGELFF	TGTGCCAGCAGTTTTAGCCAGGGAGGCGCCGGGGAGCTGTTTTTT
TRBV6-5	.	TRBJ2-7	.	CASRYWRYEQYF	TGTGCCAGCAGGTACTGGAGATACGAGCAGTACTTC
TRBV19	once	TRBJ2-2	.	CASSRRDTDTGELFF	TGTGCCAGTAGTCGCCGGGACACGGACACCGGGGAGCTGTTTTTT
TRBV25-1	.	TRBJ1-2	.	CASQRGLGYGYTF	TGTGCCAGCCAAAGGGGCTTGGGCTATGGCTACACCTTC
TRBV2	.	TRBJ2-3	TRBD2	CASSRLAGGLTDTQYF	TGTGCCAGCAGCAGACTAGCGGGGGGTTTGACAGATACGCAGTATTTT
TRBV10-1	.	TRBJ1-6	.	CASSVDSNSPLHF	TGCGCCAGCAGTGTGGACAGTAATTCACCCCTCCACTTT
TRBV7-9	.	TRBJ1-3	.	CASSSTLGRAGNTIYF	TGTGCCAGCAGCTCCACCCTCGGCAGGGCCGGAAACACCATATATTTT
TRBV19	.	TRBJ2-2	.	CASSIDLTGVRGELFF	TGTGCCAGTAGTATAGATTTGACGGGAGTCCGCGGGGAGCTGTTTTTT
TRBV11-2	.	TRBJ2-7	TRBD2	CASSLAPKTGTSLTYEQYF	TGTGCCAGCAGCTTAGCCCCCAAAACAGGGACTAGCTTAACCTACGAGCAGTACTTC
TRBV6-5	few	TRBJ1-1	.	CASSYHREMNTEAFF	TGTGCCAGCAGTTACCACAGGGAGATGAACACTGAAGCTTTCTTT
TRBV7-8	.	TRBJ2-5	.	CASSFRETQYF	TGTGCCAGCAGCTTCCGAGAGACCCAGTACTTC
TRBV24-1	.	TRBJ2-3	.	CATSDRRGRRTDTQYF	TGTGCCACCAGTGATCGTAGGGGCAGACGCACAGATACGCAGTATTTT
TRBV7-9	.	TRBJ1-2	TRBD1	CASSLPRTGGNYGYTF	TGTGCCAGCAGCTTACCCCGGACAGGGGGAAACTATGGCTACACCTTC
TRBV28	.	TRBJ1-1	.	CASSLVGSQRAEAFF	TGTGCCAGCAGTTTAGTTGGGTCCCAGAGGGCTGAAGCTTTCTTT
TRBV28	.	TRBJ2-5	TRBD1	CASSSGQARETQYF	TGTGCCAGCAGTTCCGGACAGGCCCGAGAGACCCAGTACTTC
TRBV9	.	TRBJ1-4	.	CASSGGLDEKLFF	TGTGCCAGCAGCGGGGGACTGGATGAAAAACTGTTTTTT
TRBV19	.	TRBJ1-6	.	CASSIMTGVNSPLHF	TGTGCCAGTAGTATAATGACAGGAGTTAATTCACCCCTCCACTTT
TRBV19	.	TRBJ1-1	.	CASSPWTANTEAFF	TGTGCCAGTAGTCCCTGGACAGCGAACACTGAAGCTTTCTTT
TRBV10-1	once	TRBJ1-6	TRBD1	CAGQGTNSPLHF	TGCGCCGGACAGGGTACTAATTCACCCCTCCACTTT
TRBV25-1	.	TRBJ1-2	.	CASSPRSFNYGYTF	TGTGCCAGCAGTCCCAGGTCATTTAACTATGGCTACACCTTC
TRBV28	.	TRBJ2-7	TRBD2	CASRAGGDINEQYF	TGTGCCAGCAGGGCTGGGGGGGATATCAACGAGCAGTACTTC
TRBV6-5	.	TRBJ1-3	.	CASSYSQVPGNTIYF	TGTGCCAGCAGTTACTCGCAGGTCCCTGGAAACACCATATATTTT
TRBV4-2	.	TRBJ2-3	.	CASSPLGKGAGTDTQYF	TGTGCCAGCAGCCCTCTTGGGAAAGGGGCCGGCACAGATACGCAGTATTTT
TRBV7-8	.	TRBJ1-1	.	CASSSPRQDSLNTEAFF	TGTGCCAGCAGCTCGCCTCGACAGGACTCCCTGAACACTGAAGCTTTCTTT
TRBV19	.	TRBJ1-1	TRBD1	CASKTRQGTNTEAFF	TGTGCCAGCAAAACTCGACAGGGGACGAACACTGAAGCTTTCTTT
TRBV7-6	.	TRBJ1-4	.	CASSLTRSPNEKLFF	TGTGCCAGCAGCTTAACCCGGAGTCCTAATGAAAAACTGTTTTTT
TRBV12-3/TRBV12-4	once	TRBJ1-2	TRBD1	CASLGQGYGYTF	TGTGCCAGCCTGGGACAGGGCTATGGCTACACCTTC
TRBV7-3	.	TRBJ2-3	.	CASSLVGGGPGDTQYF	TGTGCCAGCAGCTTAGTCGGTGGGGGCCCAGGGGATACGCAGTATTTT
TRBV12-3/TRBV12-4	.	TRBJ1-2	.	CASSLHGNYGYTF	TGTGCCAGCAGTTTACACGGTAACTATGGCTACACCTTC
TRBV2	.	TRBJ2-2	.	CASSPLVNTGELFF	TGTGCCAGCAGCCCTTTAGTAAACACCGGGGAGCTGTTTTTT
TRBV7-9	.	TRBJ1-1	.	CASSPGRGGTEAFF	TGTGCCAGCAGCCCCGGCAGGGGTGGCACTGAAGCTTTCTTT
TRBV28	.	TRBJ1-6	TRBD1	CASSFRQGGNSPLHF	TGTGCCAGCAGTTTCCGACAGGGGGGAAATTCACCCCTCCACTTT
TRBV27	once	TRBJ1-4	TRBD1	CASRKQGGNEKLFF	TGTGCCAGCAGGAAACAGGGGGGTAATGAAAAACTGTTTTTT
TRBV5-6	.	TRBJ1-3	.	CASTPGLAWDTIYF	TGTGCCAGCACCCCGGGACTCGCCTGGGACACCATATATTTT
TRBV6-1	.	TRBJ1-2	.	CASSEARVANYGYTF	TGTGCCAGCAGTGAGGCCAGGGTAGCTAACTATGGCTACACCTTC
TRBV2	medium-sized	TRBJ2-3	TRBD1	CASSKDRGADTQYF	TGTGCCAGCAGTAAGGACAGGGGGGCAGATACGCAGTATTTT
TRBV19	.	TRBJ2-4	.	CASSISGRGIQYF	TGTGCCAGTAGTATAAGCGGCAGGGGCATTCAGTACTTC
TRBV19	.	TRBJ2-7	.	CASSDDRPGLEQYF	TGTGCCAGTAGCGACGACAGGCCAGGCTTGGAGCAGTACTTC
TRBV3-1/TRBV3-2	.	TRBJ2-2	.	CASSQQDLNTGELFF	TGTGCCAGCAGCCAACAGGACTTAAACACCGGGGAGCTGTTTTTT
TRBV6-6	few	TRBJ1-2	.	CASNGNYGYTF	TGTGCCAGCAACGGGAACTATGGCTACACCTTC
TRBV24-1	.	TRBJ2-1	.	CATSDLGQGIPNYNEQFF	TGTGCCACCAGTGATTTAGGGCAGGGAATACCTAATTACAATGAGCAGTTCTTC
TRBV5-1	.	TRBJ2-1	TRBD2	CASRTSGEYNEQFF	TGCGCCAGCAGAACTAGCGGGGAGTACAATGAGCAGTTCTTC
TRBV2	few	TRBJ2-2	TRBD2	CASSVVAGEDGELFF	TGTGCCAGCAGTGTTGTAGCGGGAGAGGACGGGGAGCTGTTTTTT
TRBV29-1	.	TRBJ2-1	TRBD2	CSVEQRDSYNEQFF	TGCAGCGTTGAGCAGCGGGACTCCTACAATGAGCAGTTCTTC
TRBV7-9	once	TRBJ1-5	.	CASSLEAGNQPQHF	TGTGCCAGCAGCTTAGAAGCGGGGAATCAGCCCCAGCATTTT
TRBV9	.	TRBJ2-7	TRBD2	CASSPSLAGAYEQYF	TGTGCCAGCAGCCCGTCCCTAGCGGGGGCCTACGAGCAGTACTTC
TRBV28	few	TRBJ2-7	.	CASKRSGLDEQYF	TGTGCCAGCAAGAGGTCGGGTTTAGACGAGCAGTACTTC